The 19 T cell receptor beta chains in this list originate from one sample, sequenced in a study of T cells in Graves' hyperthyroidism and ophthalmopathy. TCR beta CDR3 regions were amplified from RNA. The TCR CDR3 first-round RT-PCR relied on the HTBI primer set. One entry per CDR3 protein results from TCRdb running MiXCR on the multiplex PCR reads. The table includes some 300,000 distinct CDR3 sequences, approximately 14% detected once. Material for sequencing was blood. The receptors shown here come from a woman in her thirties or forties with Graves' hyperthyroidism.

The table lists this clonotype with many counts. The DNA of the CDR3 is TGCAGTGCAGCCTCGGGACTAGCGGAGGGTACAGATACGCAGTATTTT. Residues: CSAASGLAEGTDTQYF. The chain couples TRBV20-1 to TRBJ2-3; 11 bases line up with TRBD2. The V and J ends lost 6 bases and 3 bases, in that order; junction bases with no gene match: 11. Germline lookup yields CDR1 DFQATT and CDR2 SNEGSKA (reference sequence). The CDR3 consists of 16 residues.

This clonotype has only a few counts. The chain links TRBV6-1 to TRBJ1-3; no clear D gene. The CDR3 has 14 amino acids. Looked up from germline, CDR1 is MNHNS and CDR2 is SASEGT. V dropped 5 bases and J dropped 2 bases, with 10 bases sitting between them. In nucleotides, the CDR3 is TGTGCCAGCAGTCAGTTAGGACCTGGAAACACCATATATTTT. Its protein is CASSQLGPGNTIYF.

This clonotype came up many times. The genes are TRBV30 and TRBJ1-5; possibly TRBD1 for D (5 bases). The V and J ends lost 3 bases and 0 bases respectively, with 15 bases between them. CDR1 and CDR2 from the germline V gene are GTSNPN and SVGIG (reference sequence). CDR3 length: 16 residues. The CDR3 DNA reads TGTGCCTGGAGGCCGGGGGGACCCAATAGCAATCAGCCCCAGCATTTT. It codes for CAWRPGGPNSNQPQHF. The full variable domain, completed using reference TRBV30 and TRBJ1-5, is SQTIHQWPATLVQPVGSPLSLECTVEGTSNPNLYWYRQAAGRGLQLLFYSVGIGQISSEVPQNLSASRPQDRQFILSSKKLLLSDSGFYLCAWRPGGPNSNQPQHFGDGTRLSIL.

Notes on this clonotype: One junction end does not reproduce the germline sequence, and a read error may be involved. The chain couples TRBV30 to TRBJ1-6; D ambiguous. CDR3 size: 13 residues. Germline CDR1 is GTSNPN and CDR2 is SVGIG (reference sequence). The CDR3 here is CAGSVSQMIPLHF. CDR3 DNA sequence: TGTGCCGGGAGTGTATCCCAGATGATACCCCTCCACTTT.

This clonotype was detected ten times or more. This chain joins TRBV6-1 and TRBJ1-2; unclear D gene. The CDR3 is 14 amino acids. Trimming pared 1 base from V and 8 bases from J, leaving 14 bases between. CDR1 is MNHNS, CDR2 SASEGT, per germline. As DNA, the CDR3 is TGTGCCAGCAGTGAAGGGTACGGCTCTCGCGGCTACACCTTC. It encodes CASSEGYGSRGYTF.

This clonotype was seen ten or more times. The chain is built from TRBV12-3 or TRBV12-4 and TRBJ2-1, with D unclear. The CDR3 runs 13 residues. V was pared by 1 base and J by 6 bases, with 7 bases between. The CDR3 region has the DNA TGTGCCAGCAGTTTAGAGGATCGCAATGAGCAGTTCTTC. The encoded protein is CASSLEDRNEQFF.

This clonotype came up many times. CDR3 region: CSARDQEEEFPASFLNYGYTF. CDR3 DNA sequence: TGCAGTGCTAGAGATCAGGAGGAGGAGTTCCCAGCCAGTTTCCTTAACTATGGCTACACCTTC. The V call is TRBV20-1, the J call TRBJ1-2; no definite D call. The germline V and J ends were trimmed by 0 bases and 1 base, with 30 bases remaining between them. The CDR3 has 21 residues. The germline gives CDR1 DFQATT, CDR2 SNEGSKA (reference sequence).

This clonotype occurred a few times. The V gene is TRBV29-1, the J gene TRBJ2-1; D may match TRBD1 or TRBD2 (5 bases each). Per germline, CDR1 SQVTM and CDR2 ANQGSEA. The CDR3 is 15 amino acids. V shed 8 bases and J shed 2 bases, with 19 bases lying between them. Written as DNA, the CDR3 is TGCAGCCTCAAAGAGGGACGCCAGGCCTACAATGAGCAGTTCTTC. Translating it yields CSLKEGRQAYNEQFF.

This clonotype came up a few times. The chain is built from TRBV20-1 and TRBJ2-5, with D tentatively TRBD1 (6 bases). Germline loops: CDR1 DFQATT, CDR2 SNEGSKA (reference sequence). The CDR3 sequence is 16 residues long. V lost 0 bases, J lost 2 bases, and 16 bases lay in between. CDR3 in amino acids: CSARELKDSRQETQYF. CDR3 nucleotide sequence: TGCAGTGCTAGAGAACTTAAGGACAGTAGACAAGAGACCCAGTACTTC.

The chain has TRBV3-1 and TRBJ2-2, with 8 positions matching TRBD2. Trimming removed 0 bases from V and 6 bases from J; junction bases left unmatched: 6. The V gene's germline CDR1 is LGHDT and CDR2 YNNKEL (reference sequence). CDR3 length: 16 residues. CDR3 sequence reads: CASSQDRAGVSGELFF. DNA of the CDR3: TGTGCCAGCAGCCAAGATCGAGCGGGAGTGTCCGGGGAGCTGTTTTTT.

To note about this clonotype: A single base separates this from a much larger clone, so it may be a read error. The chain uses TRBV7-2 and TRBJ2-1; 14 bases agree with TRBD2. There are 16 residues in the CDR3. The germline V gene has CDR1 SGHTA and CDR2 FQGNSA. V lost 1 base to trimming and J lost 6 bases; unmatched junction nucleotides: 2. The CDR3 loop is CASSLVGTSGSNEQFF. Here the CDR3 DNA reads TGTGCCAGCAGCTTAGTTGGGACTAGCGGGAGCAATGAGCAGTTCTTC.

This clonotype was seen a few times. The gene calls are TRBV14 and TRBJ1-1; D unresolved. From germline, CDR1 is SGHDN and CDR2 FVKESK. Trimming removed 0 bases at V and 14 bases at J, with 13 bases between. The CDR3 runs 12 residues. The CDR3 here is CASSQDHGGPFF. DNA for the CDR3: TGTGCCAGCAGCCAAGATCACGGAGGGCCATTCTTT.

This clonotype was seen ten or more times. The chain combines TRBV15 with TRBJ1-1; TRBD1 agrees at 7 bases. In germline, CDR1 is LNHNV, CDR2 YYDKDF (reference sequence). Unmatched junction bases numbered 12, after V lost 6 bases and J lost 8 bases. The CDR3 consists of 14 residues. The CDR3 DNA reads as TGTGCCACCAGTATTGGAAGGGGGCGCGGGGAAGCTTTCTTT. Protein product: CATSIGRGRGEAFF.

This clonotype appeared many times. This chain links TRBV7-2 with TRBJ1-4; D is perhaps TRBD1 (5 bases). The germline V gene has CDR1 SGHTA and CDR2 FQGNSA. This CDR3 has 17 amino acids. The germline V and J ends were trimmed by 4 bases and 10 bases, with 25 bases remaining between them. CDR3 sequence reads: CASSSYPVWDRRRKLFF. The CDR3 DNA follows: TGTGCCAGCAGCTCCTACCCAGTTTGGGACCGTCGTCGAAAACTGTTTTTT.

The chain carries TRBV27 and TRBJ2-1; a possible D gene is TRBD1 (7 bases). Trimming shortened V by 5 bases and J by 8 bases, and 22 bases separated the two germline ends. The germline gives CDR1 MNHEY, CDR2 SMNVEV (reference sequence). This CDR3 contains 16 residues. The CDR3 nucleotides are TGTGCCAGCAGTCCTCGGACAGGTGGCGGGACCCATGAGCAGTTCTTC. It codes for CASSPRTGGGTHEQFF.

This clonotype came up a few times. The chain is built from TRBV19 and TRBJ1-5; 10 bases are shared with TRBD1. The V segment lost 3 bases and the J segment 6 bases; nucleotides outside the gene matches: 8. The CDR3 is 16 residues long. The germline V gene has CDR1 LNHDA and CDR2 SQIVND (reference sequence). Written as DNA, the CDR3 is TGTGCCAGTAGTATTATGGAGACAGGGGGCCTTCAGCCCCAGCATTTT. Its protein product is CASSIMETGGLQPQHF.

This clonotype has more than one count but fewer than ten. The V gene is TRBV9, the J gene TRBJ2-7; maybe TRBD2 (6 bases). The length of the CDR3 is 14 residues. Trimming shortened V by 0 bases and J by 3 bases, and 10 bases separated the two germline ends. Germline CDR1 and CDR2: SGDLS and YYNGEE. The CDR3 DNA follows: TGTGCCAGCAGCGTAGGCATCGGGGGCTACGAGCAGTACTTC. Protein sequence: CASSVGIGGYEQYF.

The CDR3 spells CASSYSVQGDQPQHF. The CDR3 bases are TGTGCCAGCAGTTACTCGGTGCAGGGCGATCAGCCCCAGCATTTT. This sequence joins TRBV6-6 and TRBJ1-5, with D perhaps TRBD1 (5 bases). Trimming cost V 0 bases and J 5 bases, with 11 bases left between them. The CDR3 loop spans 15 amino acids. Germline V gene sequence: CDR1 MNHNY, CDR2 SVGAGI (reference sequence).

This clonotype was detected many times. V gene TRBV7-8 combines with J gene TRBJ1-1, with D hard to call. The ends were cut back, 4 bases at V and 0 bases at J, with 12 bases in the middle. The V gene's germline CDR1 is SGHVS and CDR2 FQNEAQ. The CDR3 contains 15 residues. CDR3: CASSYYTAMNTEAFF. The CDR3 region has the DNA TGTGCCAGCAGCTATTACACGGCCATGAACACTGAAGCTTTCTTT.